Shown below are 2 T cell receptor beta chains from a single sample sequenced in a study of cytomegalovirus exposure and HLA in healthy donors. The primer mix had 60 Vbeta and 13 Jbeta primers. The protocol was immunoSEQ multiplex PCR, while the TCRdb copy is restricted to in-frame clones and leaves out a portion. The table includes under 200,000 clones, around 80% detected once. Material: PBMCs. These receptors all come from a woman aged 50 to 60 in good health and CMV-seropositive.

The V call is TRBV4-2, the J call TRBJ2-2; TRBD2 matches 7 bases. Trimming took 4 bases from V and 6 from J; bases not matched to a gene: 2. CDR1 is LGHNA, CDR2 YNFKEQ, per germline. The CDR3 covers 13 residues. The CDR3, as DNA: TGTGCCAGCAGCCCCGGGAGGTCCGGGGAGCTGTTTTTT. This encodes CASSPGRSGELFF.

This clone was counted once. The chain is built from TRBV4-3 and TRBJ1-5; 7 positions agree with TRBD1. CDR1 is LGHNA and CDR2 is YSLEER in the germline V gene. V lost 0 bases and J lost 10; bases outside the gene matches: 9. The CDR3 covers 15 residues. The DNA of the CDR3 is TGCGCCAGCAGCCAAGATAGGAGGGGGCTTCCCCCCCAGCATTTT. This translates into CASSQDRRGLPPQHF.